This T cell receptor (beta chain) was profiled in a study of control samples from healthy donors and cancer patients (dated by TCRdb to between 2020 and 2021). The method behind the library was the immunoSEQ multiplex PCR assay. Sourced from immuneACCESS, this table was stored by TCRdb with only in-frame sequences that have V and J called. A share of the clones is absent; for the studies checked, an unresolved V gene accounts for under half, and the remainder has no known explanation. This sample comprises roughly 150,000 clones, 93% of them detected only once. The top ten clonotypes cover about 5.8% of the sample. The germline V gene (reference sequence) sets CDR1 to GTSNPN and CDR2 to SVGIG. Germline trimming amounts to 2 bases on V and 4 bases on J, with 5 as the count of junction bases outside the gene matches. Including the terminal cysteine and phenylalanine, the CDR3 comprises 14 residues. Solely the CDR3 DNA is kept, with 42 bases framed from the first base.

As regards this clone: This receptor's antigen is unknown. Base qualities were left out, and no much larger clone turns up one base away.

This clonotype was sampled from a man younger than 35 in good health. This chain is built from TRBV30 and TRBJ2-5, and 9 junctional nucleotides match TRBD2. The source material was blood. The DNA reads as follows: TGTGCCTGGAGTCGGCGGGGGGGCCGAGAGACCCAGTACTTC. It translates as CAWSRRGGRETQYF.